This T cell receptor beta chain is from a study of T-cell reconstitution after alpha-beta-depleted transplantation in children. Study results and caveats: Several hundred expanded graft clones reportedly gave rise to the alpha-beta T cells present about two months after transplant. It was newly produced T cells that mostly accounted for T-cell counts and diversity one year after transplant. Some patients owed their high day-60 TCRbeta diversity to surviving recipient T cells and thymic progenitors.

This CDR3 region has 17 residues. Trimming removed 5 bases at V and 1 base at J, with 18 bases between. Germline V gives CDR1 SGHVS, CDR2 FQNEAQ. For TCRbeta, the library was prepared with unique molecular identifiers. TCRdb called the PCR reads again in MiXCR, with one record for every CDR3 protein. The data contain 800,000 to 1,000,000 distinct CDR3 sequences, about 29% of them seen just once; the ten biggest clones take up roughly 31%. In this sample, this clonotype turned up a few times. What it binds is unknown. Here the sequenced sample was PBMCs, mostly from graft donor cells, taken 360 days after TCRalphabeta/CD19-depleted stem cell transplant. The TCR was taken from a boy under three years old who had a stem cell transplant for SCID, so the T cells may come from the graft donor. This chain links TRBV7-8 with TRBJ1-5, with D maybe TRBD1 (6 bases). The CDR3 DNA sequence: TGTGCCAGCAGCCTAGTTCGGGGGGGGCCAAGCAATCAGCCCCAGCATTTT. Protein product: CASSLVRGGPSNQPQHF.